The 31 T cell receptor beta chains below come from one sample, sequenced in a study of shared clonotypes between healthy human individuals. Some clones are missing from TCRdb's copy, which holds only in-frame ones; the method was immunoSEQ multiplex PCR. Here the sample spans about 1.4 million clones, roughly 96% being singletons. Sequencing input: naive CD4+ T cells sorted from blood. Subset here: CD45RA+ positively selected. These receptors were taken from a man aged 25 to 40 in good health.

The chain is built from TRBV29-1 and TRBJ2-1; D remains unclear. This CDR3 is built from 14 residues. CDR1 SQVTM and CDR2 ANQGSEA come from the germline V gene. Trimming removed 6 bases from V and 5 bases from J, with 17 bases in between. DNA for the CDR3: TGCAGCGTGAGCCAGAGACTCCTGAACAATGAGCAGTTCTTC. This codes for CSVSQRLLNNEQFF.

This rearrangement joins TRBV7-6 to TRBJ1-4, with D possibly TRBD1 on 5 matching bases. This CDR3 is 21 amino acids long. From germline, CDR1 is SGHVS and CDR2 FNYEAQ. Trimming shortened V by 5 bases and J by 0 bases, and 28 bases separated the two germline ends. DNA of the CDR3: TGTGCCAGCAGCCGAGACAGCAGAACAGCAAGGAGAAATGCAACTAATGAAAAACTGTTTTTT. It codes for CASSRDSRTARRNATNEKLFF.

The rearrangement links TRBV2 to TRBJ2-3, with TRBD2 matching over 13 bases. CDR3 length: 16 amino acids. Per germline, CDR1 SNHLY and CDR2 FYNNEI. V trimming: 3 bases; J trimming: 2 bases; junction bases outside the gene matches: 2. In DNA form, the CDR3 reads TGTGCCAGCAGTGAGGGACTAGCGGGATACACAGATACGCAGTATTTT. Translating gives CASSEGLAGYTDTQYF.

V is TRBV6-5 and J is TRBJ2-5; possibly TRBD1 for D (6 bases). Germline loops: CDR1 MNHEY, CDR2 SVGAGI. This CDR3 spans 14 amino acids. V was cut by 4 bases and J by 1 base, with 10 bases left in between. The CDR3 reads CASSSDSTQETQYF. In DNA, the CDR3 is TGTGCCAGCAGTTCGGACAGCACCCAAGAGACCCAGTACTTC.

The chain employs TRBV5-1 and TRBJ2-1; the match to TRBD1 covers 7 bases. V trimming: 4 bases; J trimming: 5 bases; junction bases outside the gene matches: 6. This CDR3 comprises 14 residues. CDR1 is SGHRS and CDR2 is YFSETQ in the germline V gene. The CDR3 nucleotides are TGCGCCAGCAGCCACTATACAGGGGACAATGAGCAGTTCTTC. Translated, it gives CASSHYTGDNEQFF. Drawing the rest from reference TRBV5-1 and TRBJ2-1, the complete variable domain is KAGVTQTPRYLIKTRGQQVTLSCSPISGHRSVSWYQQTPGQGLQFLFEYFSETQRNKGNFPGRFSGRQFSNSRSEMNVSTLELGDSALYLCASSHYTGDNEQFFGPGTRLTVL.

V gene TRBV28 combines with J gene TRBJ2-1; D is perhaps TRBD2 (6 bases). Germline V gene data show CDR1 as MDHEN and CDR2 as SYDVKM. The CDR3 totals 17 residues. V was cut by 7 bases and J by 4 bases, with 23 bases left in between. CDR3: CASTRDSSPRVYNEQFF. The DNA of the CDR3 is TGTGCCAGCACCCGGGACTCATCTCCGCGAGTATACAATGAGCAGTTCTTC.

V and J are TRBV13 and TRBJ2-2, with 8 positions matching TRBD2. The CDR3 length is 15 residues. V shed 5 bases and J 5 bases; nucleotides not matched to a gene: 7. Germline CDR1 is PRHDT and CDR2 is FYEKMQ (reference sequence). CDR3 nucleotide sequence: TGTGCCAGCAGCACACGGACTAGCTATACCGGGGAGCTGTTTTTT. It codes for CASSTRTSYTGELFF.

The chain is built from TRBV9 and TRBJ2-7; 12 nucleotides line up with TRBD2. The CDR3 extends over 15 amino acids. Per the germline V gene, CDR1 is SGDLS and CDR2 is YYNGEE. Trimming cost V 1 base and J 6 bases; bases outside gene matches: 5. The CDR3 spells CASSVQGTSGLEQYF. The CDR3 DNA sequence: TGTGCCAGCAGCGTACAAGGGACTAGCGGGCTCGAGCAGTACTTC.

The rearrangement joins TRBV11-2 to TRBJ2-7; 7 nucleotides match TRBD1. The germline gives CDR1 SGHAT, CDR2 FQNNGV. The CDR3 loop spans 17 amino acids. Trimming took 2 bases from V and 4 from J; bases not matched to a gene: 14. CDR3 DNA sequence: TGTGCCAGCAGCTTATTTTCCTCCGCAGGGGGTAGATACGAGCAGTACTTC. Translated, it gives CASSLFSSAGGRYEQYF. Using reference TRBV11-2 and TRBJ2-7 for the parts outside the CDR3, the full variable domain is EAGVAQSPRYKIIEKRQSVAFWCNPISGHATLYWYQQILGQGPKLLIQFQNNGVVDDSQLPKDRFSAERLKGVDSTLKIQPAKLEDSAVYLCASSLFSSAGGRYEQYFGPGTRLTVT.

This chain uses TRBV5-1 with TRBJ1-5, with 11 positions matching TRBD1. CDR3 length: 14 residues. Germline trimming cut 9 bases from V and 5 bases from J; bases unmatched to any gene: 7. Germline assignment: CDR1 SGHRS and CDR2 YFSETQ. CDR3 amino acids: CATVGQGAYQPQHF. The CDR3 DNA follows: TGCGCCACCGTAGGACAGGGGGCTTATCAGCCCCAGCATTTT.

The chain joins TRBV18 to TRBJ1-5; 9 bases align to TRBD1. CDR3 length equals 17 residues. V was pared by 5 bases and J by 0 bases, with 8 bases of the junction left unmatched. In germline, CDR1 is KGHSH, CDR2 LQKENI. CDR3 in amino acids: CASSKDRGGYSNQPQHF. DNA for the CDR3: TGTGCCAGCTCAAAGGACAGGGGAGGGTATAGCAATCAGCCCCAGCATTTT.

This chain connects TRBV5-1 to TRBJ2-1; 7 bases map to TRBD2. The CDR3 has 15 amino acids. J gave up 5 bases and V 3 bases, and 8 bases lay outside the gene matches. Germline loops: CDR1 SGHRS, CDR2 YFSETQ. The CDR3 reads CASSSELARDNEQFF. The CDR3 DNA reads TGCGCCAGCAGCTCCGAACTAGCGAGAGACAATGAGCAGTTCTTC.

This clone has more than one count but fewer than ten. V gene TRBV18 combines with J gene TRBJ1-1; D is perhaps TRBD1 (5 bases). This CDR3 spans 14 amino acids. CDR1 and CDR2 from the germline V gene are KGHSH and LQKENI. Trimming left V 0 bases short and J 3 bases short, with 8 bases between. The CDR3 here is CASSPPRGYTEAFF. The CDR3, as DNA: TGTGCCAGCTCACCACCGAGGGGATACACTGAAGCTTTCTTT.

The V and J genes are TRBV10-3 and TRBJ2-2; TRBD1 might be the D (5 bases). Trimming shortened V by 6 bases and J by 1 base, and 9 bases separated the two germline ends. Germline V gives CDR1 ENHRY, CDR2 SYGVKD. The CDR3 is 14 amino acids. The CDR3 here is CAISFDRNTGELFF. CDR3 sequence (DNA): TGTGCCATCAGCTTCGACAGGAACACCGGGGAGCTGTTTTTT.

The V and J genes are TRBV2 and TRBJ2-1; maybe TRBD2 (7 bases). Germline V gene sequence: CDR1 SNHLY, CDR2 FYNNEI. V shed 6 bases and J shed 0 bases, with 18 bases lying between them. The CDR3 is made up of 17 amino acids. The CDR3 DNA follows: TGTGCCAGCAGCCGACGGGGGGCGGGAGCCTCCTACAATGAGCAGTTCTTC. Amino acid sequence: CASSRRGAGASYNEQFF.

The V gene is TRBV29-1, the J gene TRBJ2-3; D is perhaps TRBD1 (5 bases). The CDR3 extends over 11 amino acids. V dropped 6 bases and J dropped 7 bases, with 11 bases sitting between them. Germline CDR1 is SQVTM and CDR2 is ANQGSEA. DNA for the CDR3: TGCAGCGTATGGGGCGAAAATACGCAGTATTTT. Encoded protein: CSVWGENTQYF.

This clone was counted once. The germline gene is not matched at one end of the junction; a read error may be the cause. The chain has TRBV7-7 and TRBJ2-2, with 9 positions matching TRBD1. Germline CDR1 reads SSHAT; CDR2 reads FNYEAQ (reference sequence). The CDR3 runs to 15 residues. CDR3 DNA: TGTGCTAGCAGCAAAAGGACAGGGGAGACCGGGGAGCTGTTTTTT. Its translation is CASSKRTGETGELFF.

The rearrangement links TRBV28 to TRBJ2-7; a weak D match, TRBD2 (5 bases). Germline CDR1 and CDR2: MDHEN and SYDVKM. The CDR3 totals 14 residues. V lost 6 bases to trimming and J lost 1 base, with 13 bases between them. CDR3: CASRPRGPSYEQYF. The CDR3 nucleotides read TGTGCCAGCAGGCCCAGAGGGCCGTCCTACGAGCAGTACTTC.

In the case of this clone: Additional DNA sequences in this sample encode the identical CDR3. The chain uses TRBV19 and TRBJ1-1; no definite D call. Germline CDR1 and CDR2: LNHDA and SQIVND (reference sequence). Trimming removed 9 bases at V and 0 bases at J, with 5 bases between. This CDR3 region has 11 residues. CDR3 loop: CASTLNTEAFF. CDR3 DNA sequence: TGTGCCAGCACTCTGAACACTGAAGCTTTCTTT.

The J gene is TRBJ2-3, the V gene TRBV4-1; 11 bases fit TRBD2. J was trimmed by 4 bases and V by 0 bases; bases with no gene match: 9. From germline, CDR1 is MGHRA and CDR2 YSYEKL. The CDR3 spans 18 residues. CDR3 region: CASSQDLGASGRSDTQYF. The DNA for the CDR3 is TGCGCCAGCAGCCAAGATTTAGGGGCTAGCGGGAGGTCAGATACGCAGTATTTT.

Regarding this clone: An end of the junction does not agree with germline; a read error may underlie this. CDR3 DNA sequence: TGTGCTAGCAGCCTGGGACTAGCGGGAGGTTCAGATACGCAGTATTTT. Translating it yields CASSLGLAGGSDTQYF. V is TRBV7-7 and J is TRBJ2-3; 15 bases match TRBD2. Germline V gene data show CDR1 as SSHAT and CDR2 as FNYEAQ (reference sequence). The CDR3 spans 16 residues.

The chain links TRBV13 to TRBJ2-7, with D perhaps TRBD2 (5 bases). CDR3 length equals 12 residues. The germline V gene encodes CDR1 PRHDT and CDR2 FYEKMQ (reference sequence). V lost 5 bases, J lost 3 bases, and 8 bases lay in between. The CDR3: CASSQLGYEQYF. DNA for the CDR3: TGTGCCAGCAGCCAACTAGGCTACGAGCAGTACTTC.

The gene calls are TRBV9 and TRBJ2-5; D remains unclear. The CDR3 contains 13 residues. Per the germline V gene, CDR1 is SGDLS and CDR2 is YYNGEE. Trimming removed 4 bases at V and 3 bases at J, with 10 bases between. The CDR3 nucleotides read TGTGCCAGCAGCCCTGGGGTGGAAGAGACCCAGTACTTC. Protein product: CASSPGVEETQYF.

A word on this clone: This sample also contains other DNA sequences that code for the same CDR3. CDR3 DNA sequence: TGTGCCAGCAGTTTATCGGGAAACACCGGGGAGCTGTTTTTT. It yields the protein CASSLSGNTGELFF. The rearrangement links TRBV27 to TRBJ2-2; D gene ambiguous. CDR1 is MNHEY, CDR2 SMNVEV, per germline (reference sequence). Trimming took off 0 bases at V and 2 bases at J, with 4 bases between the two ends. The CDR3 contains 14 residues.

Written as DNA, the CDR3 is TGCAGCGTTTACTTAGCGGGAGGGTACTACGAGCAGTACTTC. Its translation is CSVYLAGGYYEQYF. This rearrangement joins TRBV29-1 to TRBJ2-7; 11 bases map to TRBD2. The trim removed 5 bases at V and 3 bases at J, leaving 6 bases unmatched. The CDR3 length is 14 residues. Germline V CDR1 and CDR2: SQVTM, ANQGSEA.

The CDR3 loop is CACNRGTNEQFF. Here the CDR3 DNA reads TGTGCCTGTAACAGGGGAACGAATGAGCAGTTCTTC. The rearrangement links TRBV30 to TRBJ2-1, with 7 bases fitting TRBD1. The germline V gene has CDR1 GTSNPN and CDR2 SVGIG (reference sequence). Unmatched junction bases numbered 6, after V lost 6 bases and J lost 7 bases. The CDR3 is 12 amino acids.

The chain carries TRBV19 and TRBJ2-5; 8 nucleotides agree with TRBD1. Per germline, CDR1 LNHDA and CDR2 SQIVND (reference sequence). V was clipped by 7 bases and J by 5 bases; unmatched bases: 9. The CDR3 contains 14 residues. The CDR3 nucleotides read TGTGCCAGTACCGCCGGACAGGGAAGGGAGACCCAGTACTTC. It is translated as CASTAGQGRETQYF.

This rearrangement joins TRBV18 to TRBJ2-7; the D is unclear. Germline assignment: CDR1 KGHSH and CDR2 LQKENI. V lost 3 bases and J lost 6, with 15 bases in between. The CDR3 has 14 amino acids. CDR3 protein: CASSPKIGQGEQYF. The CDR3 DNA sequence: TGTGCCAGCTCACCCAAGATAGGGCAAGGCGAGCAGTACTTC.

The CDR3 sequence: CASRIGTVAREQYF. The CDR3 DNA sequence: TGTGCCAGCAGGATCGGGACGGTTGCTAGGGAGCAGTACTTC. The J gene is TRBJ2-7, the V gene TRBV27; D could derive from TRBD1 or TRBD2 (5 bases each). CDR1 MNHEY and CDR2 SMNVEV come from the germline V gene (reference sequence). The CDR3 loop spans 14 amino acids. V lost 6 bases to trimming and J lost 7 bases, with 19 bases between them.

This sequence joins TRBV13 and TRBJ1-5; TRBD1 is a possible D gene (5 bases). Germline V gives CDR1 PRHDT, CDR2 FYEKMQ (reference sequence). CDR3 size: 16 residues. V shed 0 bases and J shed 2 bases, with 11 bases lying between them. The CDR3: CASSLGRDFGNQPQHF. The CDR3 DNA follows: TGTGCCAGCAGCTTAGGCAGGGACTTTGGCAATCAGCCCCAGCATTTT.

The V gene is TRBV6-5, the J gene TRBJ2-7; D uncertain. This CDR3 spans 14 amino acids. The V gene's germline CDR1 is MNHEY and CDR2 SVGAGI. The V and J ends lost 0 bases and 3 bases respectively, with 9 bases between them. DNA for the CDR3: TGTGCCAGCAGTTACTCGACAAGCCTCTACGAGCAGTACTTC. Amino acid sequence: CASSYSTSLYEQYF.